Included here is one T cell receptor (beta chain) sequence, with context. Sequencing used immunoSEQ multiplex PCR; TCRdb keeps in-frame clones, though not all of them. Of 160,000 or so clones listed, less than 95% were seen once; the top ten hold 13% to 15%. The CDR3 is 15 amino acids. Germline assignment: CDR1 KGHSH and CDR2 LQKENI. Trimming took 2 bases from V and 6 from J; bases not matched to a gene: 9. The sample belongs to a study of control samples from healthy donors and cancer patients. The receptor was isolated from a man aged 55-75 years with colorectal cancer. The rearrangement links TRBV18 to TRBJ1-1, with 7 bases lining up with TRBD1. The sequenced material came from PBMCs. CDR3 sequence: CASSPATGVWAEAFF. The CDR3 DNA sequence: TGTGCCAGCTCACCAGCCACAGGGGTATGGGCTGAAGCTTTCTTT.